What follows is one T cell receptor beta chain and its context. The target of this receptor is not known. One base away there is no much larger clone; base qualities are not given. These data belong to a study of blood T cell repertoires in COVID-19 (dated by TCRdb to 2020 to 2021). Turning to the overall study: Samples covering the acute and convalescent phases of COVID-19 were provided by collaborators in the United States, Italy and Spain. The material from the prospective study consisted of cDNA or gDNA derived from T cells, B-cell-depleted T cells, or PBMCs. The repertoires were made available in a free public database intended to serve as a resource for research on the immune response to SARS-CoV-2. The dataset comprised deeply sampled blood TCRbeta repertoires from subjects exposed to, actively infected with, or recovered from COVID-19. Where available, HLA class I and class II types were taken from metadata supplied by the sample provider and were not determined by assay-based typing. Sample metadata almost always included a de-identified subject ID, COVID-19 status, age in years and sex. Samples came from the ongoing ImmuneRACE study (first 160 participants) plus 1,254 subjects from 6 global collaborators.

Study-level results and caveats: The amount of clinical and demographic metadata varied by source and participant and was provided uncurated.

TCRbeta CDR3 regions were amplified from genomic DNA using the immunoSEQ Assay, a bias-controlled multiplex PCR. Turning to the authors' computational methods: Nucleated cell counts per sample were estimated from amplification of reference gene primers within the assay. To quantify the absolute abundance of each unique TCRbeta CDR3 rearrangement, sequence reads were collapsed and filtered. For each sample, productive Simpson clonality was calculated as the square root of Simpson's diversity index over productive rearrangements. TCRdb's version of the immuneACCESS table is confined to in-frame rearrangements and falls short of the full clone set. An unresolved V gene accounts for under half of the shortfall where checked; the remainder is of unknown origin. The V and J calls and clone size are taken from that table; D and trimming were inferred from the DNA. In all, the sample holds over 400,000 clones, and 86% of those were seen once. The ten largest clones add up to over 1.3% of the sample.

Each collaborating institution followed its own protocols to collect whole blood in K2EDTA tubes. Collaborator samples were shipped for TCRbeta analysis as frozen whole blood, isolated PBMCs, or DNA extracted from either sample type. The germline V gene (reference sequence) specifies MNHNY as CDR1 and SVGAGI as CDR2. The CDR3, from cysteine to phenylalanine, totals 16 residues. Here the CDR3 DNA is all that survives: 48 bases in frame from base 1. At the junction V is shortened by 0 bases and J by 2 bases, with 11 bases in between. The sequenced sample was peripheral blood. The V gene is TRBV6-6 and the J gene is TRBJ1-3; TRBD1 is a possible D gene, resting on 6 matching bases. This sequence was found in a woman younger than 45 with active or convalescent COVID-19. The CDR3 reads as follows: CASSYSGQPTGNTIYF. The DNA reads TGTGCCAGCAGTTACTCCGGACAGCCGACTGGAAACACCATATATTTT.